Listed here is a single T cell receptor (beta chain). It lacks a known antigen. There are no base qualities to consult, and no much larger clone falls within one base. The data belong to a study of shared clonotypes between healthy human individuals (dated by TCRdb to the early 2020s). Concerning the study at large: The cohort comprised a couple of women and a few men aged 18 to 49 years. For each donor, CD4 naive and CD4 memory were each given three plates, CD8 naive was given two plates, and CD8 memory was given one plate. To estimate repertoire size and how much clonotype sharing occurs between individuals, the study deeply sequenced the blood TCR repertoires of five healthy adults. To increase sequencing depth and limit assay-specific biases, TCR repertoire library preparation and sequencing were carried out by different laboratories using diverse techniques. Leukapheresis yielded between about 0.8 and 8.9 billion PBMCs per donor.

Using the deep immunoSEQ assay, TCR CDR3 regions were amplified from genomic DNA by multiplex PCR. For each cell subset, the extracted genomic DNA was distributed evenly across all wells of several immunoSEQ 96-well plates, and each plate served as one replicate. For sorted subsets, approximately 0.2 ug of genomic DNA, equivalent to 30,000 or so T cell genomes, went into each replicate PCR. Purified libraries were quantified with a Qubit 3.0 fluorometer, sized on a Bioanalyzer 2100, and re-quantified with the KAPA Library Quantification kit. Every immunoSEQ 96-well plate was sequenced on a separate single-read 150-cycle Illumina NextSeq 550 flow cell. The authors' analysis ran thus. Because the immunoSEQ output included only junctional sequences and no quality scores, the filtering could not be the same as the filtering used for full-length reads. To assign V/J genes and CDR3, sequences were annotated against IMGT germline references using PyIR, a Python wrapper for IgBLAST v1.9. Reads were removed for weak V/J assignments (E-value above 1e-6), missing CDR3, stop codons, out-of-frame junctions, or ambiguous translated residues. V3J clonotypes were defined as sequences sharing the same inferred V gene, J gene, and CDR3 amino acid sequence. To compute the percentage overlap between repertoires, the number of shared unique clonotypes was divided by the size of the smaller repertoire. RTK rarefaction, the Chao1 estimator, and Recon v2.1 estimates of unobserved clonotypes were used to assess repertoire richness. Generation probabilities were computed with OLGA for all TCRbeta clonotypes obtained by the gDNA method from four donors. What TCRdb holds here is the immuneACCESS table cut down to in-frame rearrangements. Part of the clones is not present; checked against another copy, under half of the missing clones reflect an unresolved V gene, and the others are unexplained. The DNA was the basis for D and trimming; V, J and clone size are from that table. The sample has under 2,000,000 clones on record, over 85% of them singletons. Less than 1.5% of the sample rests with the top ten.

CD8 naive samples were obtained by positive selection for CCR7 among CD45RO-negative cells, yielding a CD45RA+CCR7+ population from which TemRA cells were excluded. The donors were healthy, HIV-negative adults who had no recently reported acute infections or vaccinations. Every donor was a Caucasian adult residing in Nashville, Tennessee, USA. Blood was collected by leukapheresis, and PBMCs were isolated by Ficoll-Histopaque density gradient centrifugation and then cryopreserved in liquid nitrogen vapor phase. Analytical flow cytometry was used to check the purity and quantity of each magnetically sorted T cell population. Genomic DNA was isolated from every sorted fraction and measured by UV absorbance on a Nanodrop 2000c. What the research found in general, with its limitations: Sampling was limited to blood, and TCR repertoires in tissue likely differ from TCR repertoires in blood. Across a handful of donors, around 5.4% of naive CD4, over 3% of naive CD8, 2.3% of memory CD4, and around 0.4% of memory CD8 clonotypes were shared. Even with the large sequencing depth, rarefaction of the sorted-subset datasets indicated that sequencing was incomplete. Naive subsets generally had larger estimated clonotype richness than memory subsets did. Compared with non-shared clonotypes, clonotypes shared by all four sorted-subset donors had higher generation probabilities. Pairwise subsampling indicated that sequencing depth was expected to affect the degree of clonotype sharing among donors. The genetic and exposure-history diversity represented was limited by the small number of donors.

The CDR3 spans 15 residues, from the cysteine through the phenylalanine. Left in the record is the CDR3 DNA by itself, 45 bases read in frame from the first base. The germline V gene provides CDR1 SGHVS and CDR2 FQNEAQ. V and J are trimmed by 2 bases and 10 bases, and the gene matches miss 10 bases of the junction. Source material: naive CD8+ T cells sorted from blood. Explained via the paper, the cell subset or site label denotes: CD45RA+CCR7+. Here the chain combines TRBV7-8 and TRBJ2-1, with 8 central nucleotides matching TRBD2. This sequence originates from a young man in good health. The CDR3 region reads CASSLSNGGAGEQFF. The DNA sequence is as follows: TGTGCCAGCAGCTTATCAAACGGGGGGGCAGGAGAGCAGTTCTTC.